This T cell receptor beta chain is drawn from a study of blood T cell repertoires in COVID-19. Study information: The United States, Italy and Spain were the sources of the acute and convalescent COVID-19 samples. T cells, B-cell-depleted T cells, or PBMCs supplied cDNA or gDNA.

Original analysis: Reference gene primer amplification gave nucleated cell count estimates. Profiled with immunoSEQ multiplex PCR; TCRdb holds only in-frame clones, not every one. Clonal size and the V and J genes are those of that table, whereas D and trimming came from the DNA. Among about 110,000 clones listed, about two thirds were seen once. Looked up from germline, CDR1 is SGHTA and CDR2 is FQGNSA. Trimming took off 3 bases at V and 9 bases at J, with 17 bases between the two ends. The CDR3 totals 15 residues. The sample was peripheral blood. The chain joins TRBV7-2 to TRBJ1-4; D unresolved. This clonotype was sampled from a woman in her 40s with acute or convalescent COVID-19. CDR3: CASSLFSGDVKKLFF. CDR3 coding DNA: TGTGCCAGCAGCTTGTTTTCAGGTGATGTGAAAAAACTGTTTTTT.